This entry lists 7 T cell receptor beta chains sequenced from one sample in a study of cytomegalovirus exposure and HLA in healthy donors. 13 Jbeta primers and 60 Vbeta primers were used for the PCR. Libraries were prepared by immunoSEQ multiplex PCR; TCRdb keeps only in-frame clonotypes and omits some of them. The repertoire holds some 240,000 clones, with more than 75% as singletons. The source material was PBMCs. The source is a male donor in good health and CMV-seronegative.

The gene calls are TRBV4-1 and TRBJ2-5; D remains unclear. With 0 bases removed from V and 1 base from J, the gap between germline ends came to 12 bases. There are 16 residues in the CDR3. From germline, CDR1 is MGHRA and CDR2 YSYEKL. DNA for the CDR3: TGCGCCAGCAGCCAAGAAAGCGCCAACCCCCAAGAGACCCAGTACTTC. It yields the protein CASSQESANPQETQYF.

This sequence joins TRBV5-4 and TRBJ2-1; D gene uncertain. V lost 2 bases to trimming and J lost 9 bases, with 12 bases between them. The CDR3 spans 13 residues. Germline loops: CDR1 SGHNT, CDR2 YYREEE (reference sequence). Here the CDR3 reads CASSFLPLGEQFF. The CDR3 bases are TGTGCCAGCAGCTTTTTGCCCCTCGGTGAGCAGTTCTTC.

This clone was picked up a small number of times. This chain connects TRBV14 to TRBJ2-5; D is perhaps TRBD2 (5 bases). The CDR3 length is 16 residues. Trimming cost V 4 bases and J 2 bases, with 17 bases left between them. The germline CDR1 and CDR2 sequences are SGHDN and FVKESK. The CDR3 region is CASSLGTLRTQETQYF. In DNA, the CDR3 is TGTGCCAGCAGCCTTGGAACTCTAAGGACTCAAGAGACCCAGTACTTC.

This clone was picked up one time. The chain recombines TRBV28 with TRBJ1-3, with D possibly being TRBD1 (6 bases). In germline, CDR1 is MDHEN, CDR2 SYDVKM. V gave up 2 bases and J gave up 13 bases, with 12 bases separating them. The CDR3 is 12 residues long. This CDR3 is CASSLRQGTIYF. Written as DNA, the CDR3 is TGTGCCAGCAGTTTAAGGCAGGGGACAATATATTTT.

This clone was found once. The chain recombines TRBV15 with TRBJ1-2, with 11 positions matching TRBD1. This CDR3 region has 15 residues. V lost 5 bases, J lost 6 bases, and 8 bases stayed unmatched. In germline, CDR1 is LNHNV, CDR2 YYDKDF (reference sequence). The CDR3 region is CATSGWGTGGDGYTF. The CDR3 DNA follows: TGTGCCACCAGCGGTTGGGGGACAGGGGGAGATGGCTACACCTTC.

The rearrangement joins TRBV12-5 to TRBJ2-7; TRBD1 matches at 10 bases. With 2 bases clipped from V and 0 bases from J, the junction kept 4 bases outside the gene matches. The CDR3 consists of 16 residues. The germline gives CDR1 LGHNT, CDR2 FRNRAP. The CDR3 spells CASGLSGQGNSYEQYF. The CDR3 DNA reads TGTGCTAGTGGTTTGTCGGGACAGGGGAACTCCTACGAGCAGTACTTC. The variable domain in full, completed from reference TRBV12-5 and TRBJ2-7, reads DARVTQTPRHKVTEMGQEVTMRCQPILGHNTVFWYRQTMMQGLELLAYFRNRAPLDDSGMPKDRFSAEMPDATLATLKIQPSEPRDSAVYFCASGLSGQGNSYEQYFGPGTRLTVT.

The gene calls are TRBV5-1 and TRBJ2-2; the match to TRBD2 covers 14 bases. Germline-derived CDR1 and CDR2 are SGHRS and YFSETQ. This CDR3 has 17 amino acids. V lost 3 bases and J lost 8; bases outside the gene matches: 9. The CDR3 protein is CASSSLPGLAGVGELFF. CDR3 nucleotides: TGCGCCAGCAGCTCGCTCCCGGGACTAGCGGGAGTGGGGGAGCTGTTTTTT.